Sequencing of this TCR beta chain was carried out in a study of CXCR3-negative and CXCR3-positive naive CD8 T cells. The CDR3 extends over 11 amino acids. Germline assignment: CDR1 SEHNR and CDR2 FQNEAQ (reference sequence). UMI labels and 5' RACE were used to prepare the TRB cDNA libraries. TCRdb re-called the 5' RACE reads; one entry per CDR3 protein, DNA not given. The sample has roughly 50,000 distinct CDR3 sequences, and its top ten clones hold more than 20%. This sequence joins TRBV7-9 and TRBJ2-7. This TCR was recovered from a human donor in good health. Some clones in this sample may be carry-over from other donors' samples. Sequenced: memory CD8+ T cells from blood. CDR3 residues: CASSPGYEQYF.